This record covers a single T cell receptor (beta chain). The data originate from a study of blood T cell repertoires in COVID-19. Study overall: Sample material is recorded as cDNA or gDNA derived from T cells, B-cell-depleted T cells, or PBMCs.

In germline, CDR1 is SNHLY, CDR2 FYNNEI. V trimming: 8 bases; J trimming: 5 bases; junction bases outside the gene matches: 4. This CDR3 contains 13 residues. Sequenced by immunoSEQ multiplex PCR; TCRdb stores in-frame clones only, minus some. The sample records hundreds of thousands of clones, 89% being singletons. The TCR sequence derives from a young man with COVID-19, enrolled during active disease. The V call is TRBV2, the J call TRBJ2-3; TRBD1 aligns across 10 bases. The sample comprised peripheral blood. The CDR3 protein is CASGGQGEDTQYF. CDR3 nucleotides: TGTGCCAGCGGAGGACAGGGGGAAGATACGCAGTATTTT. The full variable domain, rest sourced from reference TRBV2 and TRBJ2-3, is EPEVTQTPSHQVTQMGQEVILRCVPISNHLYFYWYRQILGQKVEFLVSFYNNEISEKSEIFDDQFSVERPDGSNFTLKIRSTKLEDSAMYFCASGGQGEDTQYFGPGTRLTVL.